This T cell receptor (beta chain) originates from a study of blood T cell repertoires in COVID-19. About the research overall: Specimens from acute and convalescent COVID-19 originated in the United States, Italy and Spain. From T cells, B-cell-depleted T cells, or PBMCs came the material, which was cDNA or gDNA.

This clone was picked up one time. The CDR3 is made up of 14 amino acids. Trimming removed 1 base from V and 2 bases from J, with 8 bases in between. From germline, CDR1 is LGHDT and CDR2 YNNKEL (reference sequence). How the authors handled the data: By means of reference gene primer amplification, nucleated cell counts were estimated. TCRdb's table, derived via immunoSEQ multiplex PCR, lists solely in-frame clones and lacks some. That table furnishes V, J and clone size, whereas the DNA furnished D and trimming. The sample gives about 120,000 clones, roughly nine tenths of which show up once; less than 2% is in the top ten.

The TCR originated in a human donor with active COVID-19. The donor label of this sample is uncertain. J is TRBJ1-2 and V is TRBV3-1 (or the pseudogene TRBV3-2), with D maybe TRBD1 (5 bases). Sequenced: peripheral blood. The CDR3: CASSQGTGNYGYTF. The DNA of the CDR3 is TGTGCCAGCAGCCAAGGCACAGGCAACTATGGCTACACCTTC.